The 27 T cell receptor beta chains reported below all come from one sample, sequenced in a study of cytomegalovirus exposure and HLA in healthy donors. Some clones are missing from TCRdb's copy, which holds only in-frame ones; the method was immunoSEQ multiplex PCR. The sample lists tens of thousands of clones, 90% occurring once. The sequenced material came from PBMCs. Every receptor here comes from a man aged 18 to 29 in good health and CMV-seronegative.

The chain recombines TRBV7-2 with TRBJ2-5; D is ambiguous. CDR3 length: 15 residues. Per the germline V gene, CDR1 is SGHTA and CDR2 is FQGNSA. V was shortened by 7 bases and J by 3 bases, with 18 bases between the two germline ends. CDR3 bases: TGTGCCAGCACCTCTAGGTTGCTAGGAGAAGAGACCCAGTACTTC. Translation: CASTSRLLGEETQYF.

The genes are TRBV4-1 and TRBJ1-1; no reliable D call. Germline V gene data show CDR1 as MGHRA and CDR2 as YSYEKL. Deletions cut 1 base from V and 1 base from J, with 13 bases between. The CDR3 consists of 16 residues. The CDR3 sequence: CASSQVGLSANTEAFF. As DNA, the CDR3 is TGCGCCAGCAGCCAAGTAGGTCTGAGCGCGAACACTGAAGCTTTCTTT.

The chain uses TRBV28 and TRBJ1-2, with D unclear. CDR1 is MDHEN, CDR2 SYDVKM, per germline. The V end was cut by 3 bases, the J end by 8 bases, with 13 bases between. CDR3 size: 13 residues. The CDR3 DNA sequence: TGTGCCAGCAGTTTGGAGAGAGTAAGAGGCTACACCTTC. This sequence encodes CASSLERVRGYTF.

This clone showed up just a few times. The rearrangement links TRBV7-8 to TRBJ1-2; D is perhaps TRBD1 (5 bases). V was shortened by 5 bases and J by 0 bases, with 13 bases between the two germline ends. Germline V gene sequence: CDR1 SGHVS, CDR2 FQNEAQ. This CDR3 is built from 15 residues. In nucleotides, the CDR3 is TGTGCCAGCAGCCCGCAACAGGAAGCTAACTATGGCTACACCTTC. Its protein product is CASSPQQEANYGYTF.

V and J are TRBV29-1 and TRBJ1-1; D gene unclear. The ends were cut back, 4 bases at V and 0 bases at J, with 12 bases in the middle. The germline gives CDR1 SQVTM, CDR2 ANQGSEA. The CDR3 sequence is 14 residues long. CDR3 nucleotides: TGCAGCGTTGTGATCGGACTATTGAACACTGAAGCTTTCTTT. It translates to CSVVIGLLNTEAFF. The whole variable domain, filled in from reference TRBV29-1 and TRBJ1-1, reads SAVISQKPSRDICQRGTSLTIQCQVDSQVTMMFWYRQQPGQSLTLIATANQGSEATYESGFVIDKFPISRPNLTFSTLTVSNMSPEDSSIYLCSVVIGLLNTEAFFGQGTRLTVV.

The CDR3 sequence is CASSYRLAGADTQYF. The CDR3 DNA reads as TGTGCCAGCAGCTACCGACTAGCGGGAGCAGATACGCAGTATTTT. This chain joins TRBV5-8 and TRBJ2-3, with TRBD2 matching over 12 bases. This CDR3 is built from 15 residues. Germline V gives CDR1 SGHTS, CDR2 YDEGEE. The V segment lost 3 bases and the J segment 4 bases; nucleotides outside the gene matches: 3.

The chain is built from TRBV9 and TRBJ1-5, with no clear D. Germline lookup yields CDR1 SGDLS and CDR2 YYNGEE. The CDR3 spans 13 residues. The V end was cut by 4 bases, the J end by 5 bases, with 10 bases between. CDR3: CASSPDLDQPQHF. Here the CDR3 DNA reads TGTGCCAGCAGCCCTGACTTAGATCAGCCCCAGCATTTT.

The chain joins TRBV7-9 to TRBJ2-7; 11 bases fit TRBD2. The J segment lost 3 bases and the V segment lost 5 bases, leaving 3 bases of the junction unmatched. The CDR3 runs 14 residues. Germline loops: CDR1 SEHNR, CDR2 FQNEAQ (reference sequence). CDR3 DNA: TGTGCCAGCAGCCCTAGCGGGAGGAACTACGAGCAGTACTTC. Its protein product is CASSPSGRNYEQYF.

The chain links TRBV5-1 to TRBJ2-1; weak D call: TRBD2 (5 bases). CDR1 SGHRS and CDR2 YFSETQ come from the germline V gene. Trimming stripped 0 bases from V and 10 bases from J, with 17 bases between. The CDR3 sequence is 15 residues long. CDR3 region: CASSLAGRPQREQFF. CDR3 bases: TGCGCCAGCAGCTTGGCAGGCAGGCCCCAGCGGGAGCAGTTCTTC.

This chain connects TRBV27 to TRBJ2-7, with 9 positions matching TRBD2. There are 13 residues in the CDR3. Trimming at V came to 7 bases and at J to 10 bases, leaving 11 bases not matched to a gene. Germline V lookup: CDR1 MNHEY, CDR2 SMNVEV (reference sequence). The CDR3 here is CASTSTSGVGQYF. The CDR3 nucleotides read TGTGCCAGCACATCGACTAGCGGCGTTGGACAGTACTTC.

The chain has TRBV6-6 and TRBJ2-6; 7 bases match TRBD1. Trimming removed 5 bases from V and 2 bases from J; junction bases left unmatched: 3. The CDR3 covers 15 residues. Germline CDR1 and CDR2: MNHNY and SVGAGI (reference sequence). The CDR3 region has the DNA TGTGCCAGCAGTCCACAGGGGCCTGGGGCCAACGTCCTGACTTTC. It yields the protein CASSPQGPGANVLTF.

The chain uses TRBV6-5 and TRBJ2-1, with D perhaps TRBD1 (5 bases). Trimming removed 4 bases at V and 6 bases at J, with 13 bases between. CDR1 is MNHEY, CDR2 SVGAGI, per germline. There are 14 residues in the CDR3. CDR3 DNA sequence: TGTGCCAGCAGTTTTGGGGCCCCGATCAATGAGCAGTTCTTC. Translation: CASSFGAPINEQFF.

The table lists this clone with a count of one. The rearrangement uses TRBV20-1 and TRBJ1-2; D perhaps matches TRBD1 (6 bases). Trimming removed 3 bases at V and 5 bases at J, with 7 bases between. CDR1 and CDR2 from the germline V gene are DFQATT and SNEGSKA (reference sequence). CDR3 length: 11 residues. The DNA for the CDR3 is TGCAGTGCTAGCAGGGGTTATGGCTACACCTTC. It specifies CSASRGYGYTF.

The chain recombines TRBV27 with TRBJ2-5; tentatively, D is TRBD2 (5 bases). CDR3 length: 13 residues. The germline V and J ends were trimmed by 2 bases and 5 bases, with 9 bases remaining between them. In germline, CDR1 is MNHEY, CDR2 SMNVEV (reference sequence). The CDR3 sequence is CASSLGLVETQYF. The DNA of the CDR3 is TGTGCCAGCAGTTTAGGACTGGTGGAGACCCAGTACTTC.

The chain is built from TRBV5-1 and TRBJ2-3, with D possibly matching TRBD2 (5 bases). CDR3 size: 14 residues. The germline CDR1 and CDR2 sequences are SGHRS and YFSETQ. Trimming shortened V by 4 bases and J by 0 bases, and 9 bases separated the two germline ends. The CDR3 reads CASSLRTSTDTQYF. The DNA of the CDR3 is TGCGCCAGCAGCCTTCGGACTAGCACAGATACGCAGTATTTT. Looking up the rest from reference TRBV5-1 and TRBJ2-3 gives the full variable domain: KAGVTQTPRYLIKTRGQQVTLSCSPISGHRSVSWYQQTPGQGLQFLFEYFSETQRNKGNFPGRFSGRQFSNSRSEMNVSTLELGDSALYLCASSLRTSTDTQYFGPGTRLTVL.

The chain couples TRBV5-8 to TRBJ2-7, with D maybe TRBD2 (5 bases). Germline V lookup: CDR1 SGHTS, CDR2 YDEGEE. CDR3 length: 14 amino acids. Trimming left V 1 base short and J 2 bases short, with 10 bases between. CDR3: CASSLPGSPYEQYF. CDR3 coding DNA: TGTGCCAGCAGCTTGCCGGGATCCCCCTACGAGCAGTACTTC.

The gene calls are TRBV6-1 and TRBJ2-7; 10 nucleotides match TRBD2. Germline assignment: CDR1 MNHNS and CDR2 SASEGT. V lost 3 bases, J lost 2 bases, and 4 bases stayed unmatched. The CDR3 length is 15 residues. The CDR3: CASSELSGRAYEQYF. As DNA, the CDR3 is TGTGCCAGCAGTGAGTTGAGCGGGAGGGCCTACGAGCAGTACTTC.

V and J are TRBV25-1 and TRBJ1-2; TRBD1 matches at 7 bases. Germline V gene lookup returns CDR1 MGHDK and CDR2 SYGVNS. Trimming at V came to 8 bases and at J to 5 bases, leaving 8 bases not matched to a gene. CDR3 length equals 13 residues. Here the CDR3 reads CASSRGRTYGYTF. CDR3 coding DNA: TGTGCCAGCTCTAGGGGGCGAACATATGGCTACACCTTC.

The chain is built from TRBV5-6 and TRBJ2-2; D is unclear. Looked up from germline, CDR1 is SGHDT and CDR2 is YYEEEE. V lost 0 bases and J 6 bases, leaving 15 bases between the germline ends. The CDR3 loop spans 16 amino acids. CDR3 DNA: TGTGCCAGCAGCTTGGAGGTGGGCGCCGACGCCGGGGAGCTGTTTTTT. It yields the protein CASSLEVGADAGELFF.

V and J are TRBV30 and TRBJ1-2, with 7 bases lining up with TRBD1. The germline gives CDR1 GTSNPN, CDR2 SVGIG (reference sequence). With V trimmed by 3 bases and J by 6 bases, 7 bases remained unmatched. This CDR3 has 13 residues. The CDR3 coding sequence is TGTGCCTGGAGCTTAAGACAGGGAGATGGCTACACCTTC. Protein: CAWSLRQGDGYTF.

The genes are TRBV27 and TRBJ2-7; maybe TRBD2 (5 bases). This CDR3 spans 15 amino acids. V lost 2 bases to trimming and J lost 0 bases, with 11 bases between them. Germline-derived CDR1 and CDR2 are MNHEY and SMNVEV (reference sequence). The CDR3 DNA reads as TGTGCCAGCAGTTTACTCGGACTGAGCTCCTACGAGCAGTACTTC. Protein: CASSLLGLSSYEQYF.

V gene TRBV6-1 combines with J gene TRBJ2-7; TRBD1 aligns across 7 bases. The CDR3 is 13 amino acids. Germline CDR1 reads MNHNS; CDR2 reads SASEGT. J gave up 2 bases and V 8 bases, and 6 bases lay outside the gene matches. The CDR3 is CASANRGPYEQYF. The CDR3 bases are TGTGCCAGCGCCAACAGGGGTCCCTACGAGCAGTACTTC.

The CDR3 nucleotides are TGTGCCAGCCCCTCTCTCGGGACAGATAGCAATCAGCCCCAGCATTTT. Protein product: CASPSLGTDSNQPQHF. The chain has TRBV28 and TRBJ1-5; TRBD1 matches at 7 bases. Trimming removed 8 bases from V and 0 bases from J; junction bases left unmatched: 10. The V gene's germline CDR1 is MDHEN and CDR2 SYDVKM. This CDR3 contains 16 residues.

The V and J genes are TRBV5-4 and TRBJ2-5; 7 bases match TRBD2. The ends lost 1 base at V and 1 base at J; junction bases unmatched: 4. Germline V gives CDR1 SGHNT, CDR2 YYREEE (reference sequence). The CDR3 length is 15 residues. The CDR3 coding sequence is TGTGCCAGCAGCTTGTTTGCGGGAGTCCAAGAGACCCAGTACTTC. Protein: CASSLFAGVQETQYF.

V gene TRBV5-1 combines with J gene TRBJ2-2; TRBD2 aligns across 8 bases. The V gene end was trimmed by 3 bases and the J gene end by 3 bases; junction bases not matched to a gene: 7. The CDR3 runs to 16 residues. Looked up from germline, CDR1 is SGHRS and CDR2 is YFSETQ. The CDR3 reads CASSWGLEGDTGELFF. CDR3 nucleotides: TGCGCCAGCAGCTGGGGACTAGAAGGCGACACCGGGGAGCTGTTTTTT.

The chain couples TRBV11-2 to TRBJ2-7; TRBD2 matches at 9 bases. Germline CDR1 SGHAT, CDR2 FQNNGV. The CDR3 has 14 amino acids. The junction had 3 bases not matched to a gene; V was cut back by 3 bases and J by 3 bases. The CDR3 here is CASSFVAGDYEQYF. The CDR3 DNA follows: TGTGCCAGCAGCTTTGTAGCGGGAGACTACGAGCAGTACTTC. The variable domain in full, completed from reference TRBV11-2 and TRBJ2-7, reads EAGVAQSPRYKIIEKRQSVAFWCNPISGHATLYWYQQILGQGPKLLIQFQNNGVVDDSQLPKDRFSAERLKGVDSTLKIQPAKLEDSAVYLCASSFVAGDYEQYFGPGTRLTVT.

This chain uses TRBV7-2 with TRBJ2-7, with D possibly TRBD2 on 5 matching bases. The CDR3 is 15 residues long. Trimming stripped 1 base from V and 3 bases from J, with 13 bases between. The germline CDR1 and CDR2 sequences are SGHTA and FQGNSA. CDR3 amino acids: CASSLDWTGYYEQYF. The DNA for the CDR3 is TGTGCCAGCAGCTTAGACTGGACTGGGTACTACGAGCAGTACTTC. The whole variable domain, remainder taken from reference TRBV7-2 and TRBJ2-7, is GAGVSQSPSNKVTEKGKDVELRCDPISGHTALYWYRQSLGQGLEFLIYFQGNSAPDKSGLPSDRFSAERTGGSVSTLTIQRTQQEDSAVYLCASSLDWTGYYEQYFGPGTRLTVT.